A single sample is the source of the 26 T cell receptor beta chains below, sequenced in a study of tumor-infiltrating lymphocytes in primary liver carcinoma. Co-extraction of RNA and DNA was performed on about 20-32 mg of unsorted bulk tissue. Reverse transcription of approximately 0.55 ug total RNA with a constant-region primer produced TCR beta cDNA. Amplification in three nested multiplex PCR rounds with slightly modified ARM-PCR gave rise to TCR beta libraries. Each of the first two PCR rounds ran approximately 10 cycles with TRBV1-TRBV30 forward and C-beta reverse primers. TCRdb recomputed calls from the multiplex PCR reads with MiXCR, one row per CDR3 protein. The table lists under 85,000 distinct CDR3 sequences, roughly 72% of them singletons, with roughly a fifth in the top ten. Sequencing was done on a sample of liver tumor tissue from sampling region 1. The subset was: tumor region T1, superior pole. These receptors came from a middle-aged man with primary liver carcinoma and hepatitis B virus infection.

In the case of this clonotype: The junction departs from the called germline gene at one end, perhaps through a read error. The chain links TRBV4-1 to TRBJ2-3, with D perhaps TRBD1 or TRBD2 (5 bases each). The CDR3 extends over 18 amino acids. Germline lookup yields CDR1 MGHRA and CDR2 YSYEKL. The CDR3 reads CGSSQANTGDPGTDTQYF. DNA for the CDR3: TGCGGCAGCAGCCAAGCGAACACAGGCGACCCGGGAACAGATACGCAATATTTT.

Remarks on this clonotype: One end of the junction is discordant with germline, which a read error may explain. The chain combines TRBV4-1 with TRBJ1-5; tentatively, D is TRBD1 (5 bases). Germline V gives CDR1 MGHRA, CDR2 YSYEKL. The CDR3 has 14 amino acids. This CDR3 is CASSQGTQGMPQHF. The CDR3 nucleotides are TGTGCCAGTAGCCAAGGAACGCAGGGCATGCCCCAGCATTTT.

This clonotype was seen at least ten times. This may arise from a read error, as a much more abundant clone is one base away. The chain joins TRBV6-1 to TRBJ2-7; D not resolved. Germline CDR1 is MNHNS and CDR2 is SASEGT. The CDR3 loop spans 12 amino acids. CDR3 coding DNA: TGTGCCAGCAATGAAATGGCGGTCGAGCAGTACTTC. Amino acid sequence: CASNEMAVEQYF.

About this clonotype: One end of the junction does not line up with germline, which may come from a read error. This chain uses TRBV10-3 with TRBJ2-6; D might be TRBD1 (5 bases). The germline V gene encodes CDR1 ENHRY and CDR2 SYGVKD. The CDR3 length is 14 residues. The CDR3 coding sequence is TGTGCCATCAGGGACAACTCTGGGGCCAACGTCCCGACTTTT. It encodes CAIRDNSGANVPTF.

The CDR3 DNA reads TGTGCCATCAGGACCAGGACTAGCGTGAGTAATGAGCAGTTCTTC. Protein product: CAIRTRTSVSNEQFF. The gene calls are TRBV10-3 and TRBJ2-1, with TRBD2 matching 9 bases. Trimming cost V 6 bases and J 7 bases; bases outside gene matches: 10. Germline V CDR1 and CDR2: ENHRY, SYGVKD. The CDR3 covers 15 residues.

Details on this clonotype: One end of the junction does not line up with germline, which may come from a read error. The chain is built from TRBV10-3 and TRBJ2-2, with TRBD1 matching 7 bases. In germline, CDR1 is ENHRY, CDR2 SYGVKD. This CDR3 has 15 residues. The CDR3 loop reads CAISVGTADTGELLF. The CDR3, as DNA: TGTGCCATCAGTGTGGGGACAGCGGACACCGGGGAGCTGCTTTTT.

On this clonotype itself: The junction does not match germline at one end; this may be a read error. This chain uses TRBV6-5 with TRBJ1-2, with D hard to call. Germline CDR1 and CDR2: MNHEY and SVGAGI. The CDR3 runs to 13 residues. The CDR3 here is CASSHLKNYDYTF. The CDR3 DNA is TGTGCCAGCAGCCATCTGAAGAACTATGACTACACCTTC.

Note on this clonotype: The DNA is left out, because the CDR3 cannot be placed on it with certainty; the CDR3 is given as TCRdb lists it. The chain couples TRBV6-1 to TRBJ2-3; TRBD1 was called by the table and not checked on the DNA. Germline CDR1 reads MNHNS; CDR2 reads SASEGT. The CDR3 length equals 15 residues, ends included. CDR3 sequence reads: CTSRDRVWGAGTHFF.

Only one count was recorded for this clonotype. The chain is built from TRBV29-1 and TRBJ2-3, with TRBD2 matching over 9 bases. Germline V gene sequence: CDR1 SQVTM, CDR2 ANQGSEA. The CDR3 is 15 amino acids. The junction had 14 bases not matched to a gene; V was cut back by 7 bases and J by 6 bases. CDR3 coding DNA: TGCAGCGGGGGGGAGGCTAGCGGGAATCTCGATACGCAGTATTTT. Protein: CSGGEASGNLDTQYF.

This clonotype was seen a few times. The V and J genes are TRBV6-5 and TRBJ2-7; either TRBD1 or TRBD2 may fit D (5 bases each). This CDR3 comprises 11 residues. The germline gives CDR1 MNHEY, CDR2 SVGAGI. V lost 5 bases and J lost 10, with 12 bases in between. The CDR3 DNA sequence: TGTGCCAGCAGTCCGGGGCAGGGTCAGTACTTC. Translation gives CASSPGQGQYF.

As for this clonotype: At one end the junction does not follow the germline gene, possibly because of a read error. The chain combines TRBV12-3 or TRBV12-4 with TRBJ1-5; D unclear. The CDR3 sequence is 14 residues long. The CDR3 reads CVSSKGPSNQLQHF. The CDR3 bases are TGTGTCAGCAGCAAGGGCCCAAGCAATCAGCTACAGCATTTT.

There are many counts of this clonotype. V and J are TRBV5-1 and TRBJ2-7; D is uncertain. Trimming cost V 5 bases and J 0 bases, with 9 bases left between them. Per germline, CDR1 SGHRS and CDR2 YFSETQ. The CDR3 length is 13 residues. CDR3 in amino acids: CASRDGASYEQYF. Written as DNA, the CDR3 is TGCGCCAGCAGGGACGGAGCCTCCTACGAGCAGTACTTC.

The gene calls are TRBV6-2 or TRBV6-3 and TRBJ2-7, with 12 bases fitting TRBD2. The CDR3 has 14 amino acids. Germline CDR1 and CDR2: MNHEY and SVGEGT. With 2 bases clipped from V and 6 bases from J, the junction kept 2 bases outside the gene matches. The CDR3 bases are TGTGCCAGCAGTTACGGGACTAGCGGGCCCGAGCAGTACTTC. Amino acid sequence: CASSYGTSGPEQYF.

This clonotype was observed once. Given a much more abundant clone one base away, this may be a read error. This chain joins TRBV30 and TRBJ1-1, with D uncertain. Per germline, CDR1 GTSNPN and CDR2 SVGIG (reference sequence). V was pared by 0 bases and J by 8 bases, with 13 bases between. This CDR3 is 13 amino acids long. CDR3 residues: CAWSVQDGFEAFF. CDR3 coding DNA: TGTGCCTGGAGTGTTCAGGATGGGTTCGAAGCTTTCTTT. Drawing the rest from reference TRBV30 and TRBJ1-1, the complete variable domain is SQTIHQWPATLVQPVGSPLSLECTVEGTSNPNLYWYRQAAGRGLQLLFYSVGIGQISSEVPQNLSASRPQDRQFILSSKKLLLSDSGFYLCAWSVQDGFEAFFGQGTRLTVV.

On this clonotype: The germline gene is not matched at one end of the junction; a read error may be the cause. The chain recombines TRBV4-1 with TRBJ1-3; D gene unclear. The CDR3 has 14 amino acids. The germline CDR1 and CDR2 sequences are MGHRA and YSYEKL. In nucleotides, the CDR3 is TGCGCCATCAGCCGTGGTAACTCTGGAAACACAATATATTTT. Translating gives CAISRGNSGNTIYF.

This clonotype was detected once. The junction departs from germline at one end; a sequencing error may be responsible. The CDR3 here is CVWTRDYNEHFF. Here the CDR3 DNA reads TGTGTCTGGACTAGGGACTACAATGAGCACTTCTTC. The chain combines TRBV30 with TRBJ2-1, with TRBD2 matching 7 bases. The germline gives CDR1 GTSNPN, CDR2 SVGIG (reference sequence). This CDR3 is built from 12 residues.

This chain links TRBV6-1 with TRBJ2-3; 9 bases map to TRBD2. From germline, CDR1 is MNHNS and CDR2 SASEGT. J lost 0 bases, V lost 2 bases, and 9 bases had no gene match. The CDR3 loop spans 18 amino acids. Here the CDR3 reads CASSEPTSGSYSTDTQYF. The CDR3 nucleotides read TGTGCCAGCAGTGAACCAACTAGCGGGTCGTATAGCACAGATACGCAGTATTTT.

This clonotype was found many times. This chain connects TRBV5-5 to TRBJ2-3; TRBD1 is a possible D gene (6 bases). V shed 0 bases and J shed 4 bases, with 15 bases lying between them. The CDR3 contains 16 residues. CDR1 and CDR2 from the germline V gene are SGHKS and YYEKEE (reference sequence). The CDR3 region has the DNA TGTGCCAGCAGCTTGGGGTGGGCAGGGGTGGCAGATACGCAGTATTTT. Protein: CASSLGWAGVADTQYF.

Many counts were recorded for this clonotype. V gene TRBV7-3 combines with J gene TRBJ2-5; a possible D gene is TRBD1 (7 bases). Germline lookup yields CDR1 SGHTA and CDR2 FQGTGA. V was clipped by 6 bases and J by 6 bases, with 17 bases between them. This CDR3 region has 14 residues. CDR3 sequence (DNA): TGTGCCAGCAGTCCAGGAGGGGGCCCGCAGACCCAGTACTTC. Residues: CASSPGGGPQTQYF.

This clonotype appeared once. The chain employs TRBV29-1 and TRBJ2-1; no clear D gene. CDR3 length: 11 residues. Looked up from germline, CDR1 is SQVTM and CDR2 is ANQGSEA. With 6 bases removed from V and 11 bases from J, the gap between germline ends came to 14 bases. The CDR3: CSVDKRNKQFF. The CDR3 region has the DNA TGCAGCGTCGATAAGAGGAACAAGCAGTTCTTC.

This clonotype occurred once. The CDR3 DNA is TGTGCCAGCACCAAGAATAGGGGGCTGACTGAAGCTTTCTTT. Its protein product is CASTKNRGLTEAFF. This chain joins TRBV11-2 and TRBJ1-1; 7 nucleotides line up with TRBD1. CDR3 length equals 14 residues. Germline assignment: CDR1 SGHAT and CDR2 FQNNGV. The junction had 10 bases not matched to a gene; V was cut back by 7 bases and J by 5 bases.

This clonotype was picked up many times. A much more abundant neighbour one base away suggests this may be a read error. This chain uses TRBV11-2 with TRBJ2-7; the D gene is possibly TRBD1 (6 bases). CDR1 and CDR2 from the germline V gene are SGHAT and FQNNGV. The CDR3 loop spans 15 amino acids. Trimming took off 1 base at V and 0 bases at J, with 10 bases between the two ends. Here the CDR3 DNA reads TGTGCCAGCAGCTTAGTGAGGGGGAGCTCCTACGAGCAGTACTTC. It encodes CASSLVRGSSYEQYF.

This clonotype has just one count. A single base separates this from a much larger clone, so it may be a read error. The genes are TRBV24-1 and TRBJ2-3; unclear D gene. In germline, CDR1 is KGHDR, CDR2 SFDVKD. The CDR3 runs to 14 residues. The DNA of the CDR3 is TGTACCACCAGTCCCTACCCCACCGTAGATACGCAGTATTTT. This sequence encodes CTTSPYPTVDTQYF.

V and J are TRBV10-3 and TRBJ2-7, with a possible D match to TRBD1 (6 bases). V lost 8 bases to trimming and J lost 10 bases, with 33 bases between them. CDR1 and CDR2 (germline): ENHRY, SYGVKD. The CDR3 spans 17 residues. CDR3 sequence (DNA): TGTGCCATCTGTGCCCTTCCCCCGGGGCAGGGGTTCGGCGAACAGTACTTC. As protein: CAICALPPGQGFGEQYF.

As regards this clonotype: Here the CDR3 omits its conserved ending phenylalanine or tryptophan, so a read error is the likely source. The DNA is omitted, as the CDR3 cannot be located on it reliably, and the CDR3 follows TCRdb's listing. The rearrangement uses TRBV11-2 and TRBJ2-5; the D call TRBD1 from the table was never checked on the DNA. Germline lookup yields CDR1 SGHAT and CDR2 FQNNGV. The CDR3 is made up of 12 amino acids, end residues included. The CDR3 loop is CASSLEGRARYL.

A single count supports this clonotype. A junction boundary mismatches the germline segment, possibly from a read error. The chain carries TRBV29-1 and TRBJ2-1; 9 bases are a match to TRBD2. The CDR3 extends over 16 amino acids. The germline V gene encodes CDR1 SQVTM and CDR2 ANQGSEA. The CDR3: CSIESLASGTYNEQFF. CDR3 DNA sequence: TGCAGCATTGAATCCCTGGCTAGCGGGACCTACAATGAGCAGTTCTTC.